This T cell receptor (beta chain) originates from a study of blood T cell repertoires in COVID-19. The wider study: The origin of the acute and convalescent COVID-19 samples was the United States, Italy and Spain. PBMCs, B-cell-depleted T cells, or T cells provided the cDNA or gDNA that made up the material.

The data were produced by immunoSEQ multiplex PCR, yet TCRdb's version contains in-frame clones alone and is incomplete. The repertoire holds some 70,000 clones, with about 90% as singletons. The sequenced sample consisted of peripheral blood. This sequence originates from a woman of 80 years or more with active COVID-19.

The CDR3 bases are TGTGCCTGGAGAGGGATAGGGACAGGCTATGGCTACACCTTC. This codes for CAWRGIGTGYGYTF. The rearrangement uses TRBV30 and TRBJ1-2; 8 nucleotides align to TRBD1. This CDR3 is built from 14 residues. Germline V gives CDR1 GTSNPN, CDR2 SVGIG (reference sequence). J was trimmed by 4 bases and V by 3 bases; bases with no gene match: 7.